This T cell receptor beta chain was retrieved from a study of blood T cell repertoires in COVID-19. Sequencing was performed with immunoSEQ multiplex PCR; in TCRdb, only in-frame clones are kept and a portion is missing. The sample has a few hundred thousand clones; 70% to 90% are singletons. The CDR3 has 14 amino acids. CDR1 is KGHDR, CDR2 SFDVKD, per germline. V lost 5 bases to trimming and J lost 4 bases, with 10 bases between them. This clone appeared once. The sequence derives from a woman aged 60-75 years who had recovered from COVID-19. This chain connects TRBV24-1 to TRBJ1-4; maybe TRBD1 (5 bases). Material: PBMCs or T cells enriched from blood (not recorded which). Here the CDR3 DNA reads TGTGCCACCAGTGCAGGGAGGAGTAATGAAAAACTGTTTTTT. Protein sequence: CATSAGRSNEKLFF.